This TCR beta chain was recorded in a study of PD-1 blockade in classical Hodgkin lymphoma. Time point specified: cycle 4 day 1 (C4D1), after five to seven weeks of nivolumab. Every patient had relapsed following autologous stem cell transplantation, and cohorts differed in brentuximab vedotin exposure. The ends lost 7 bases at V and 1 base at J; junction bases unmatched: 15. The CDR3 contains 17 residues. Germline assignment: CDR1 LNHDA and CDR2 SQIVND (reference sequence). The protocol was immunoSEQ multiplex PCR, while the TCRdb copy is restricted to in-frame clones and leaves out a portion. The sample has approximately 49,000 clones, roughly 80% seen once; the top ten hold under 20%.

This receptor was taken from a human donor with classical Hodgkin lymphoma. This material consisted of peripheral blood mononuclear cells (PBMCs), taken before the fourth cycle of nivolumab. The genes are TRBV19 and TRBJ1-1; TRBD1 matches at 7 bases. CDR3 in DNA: TGTGCCAGTAAGGACAGGCCCATCGGACGGTGGAACACTGAAGCTTTCTTT. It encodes CASKDRPIGRWNTEAFF.